This T cell receptor beta chain was profiled in a study of blood T cell repertoires in COVID-19. Across the whole study: The samples span acute and convalescent COVID-19 from the United States, Italy and Spain. PBMCs, B-cell-depleted T cells, or T cells were the source of the cDNA or gDNA that made up the material.

The V and J ends lost 0 bases and 5 bases respectively, with 20 bases between them. From germline, CDR1 is SGHKS and CDR2 YYEKEE (reference sequence). There are 17 residues in the CDR3. Original analysis: Reference gene primer amplification gave nucleated cell count estimates. Clones were sequenced by immunoSEQ multiplex PCR, and TCRdb holds only the in-frame ones, with some missing. V and J calls plus clone size are reproduced from that table; the DNA served to infer D and trimming. The sample shows 150,000 or so clones, about 79% of them seen only once. Input material: peripheral blood. The origin of this receptor is a woman aged 80 or over with active or convalescent COVID-19. The genes are TRBV5-5 and TRBJ2-5, with TRBD2 as a possible D gene (7 bases). CDR3: CASSLAEAGIGGETQYF. In nucleotides, the CDR3 is TGTGCCAGCAGCTTGGCTGAAGCGGGGATAGGGGGGGAGACCCAGTACTTC. The variable domain in full, completed from reference TRBV5-5 and TRBJ2-5, reads DAGVTQSPTHLIKTRGQQVTLRCSPISGHKSVSWYQQVLGQGPQFIFQYYEKEERGRGNFPDRFSARQFPNYSSELNVNALLLGDSALYLCASSLAEAGIGGETQYFGPGTRLLVL.